This T cell receptor beta chain is from a study of identical twins. TCRdb analysed the 5' RACE reads with MiXCR anew, one entry per CDR3 protein. The table includes fewer than 900,000 distinct CDR3 sequences, roughly 18% detected once. A remark on this clonotype: Its antigen remains unidentified.

Whole-study findings and limits: Insertions ran lower in abundant cord blood beta clonotypes, though not in memory repertoires. Models underestimated how often monozygotic twins shared out-of-frame TCR alpha.

CDR1 DFQATT and CDR2 SNEGSKA come from the germline V gene (reference sequence). This CDR3 spans 11 amino acids. A further study also used this sample, focusing on T cells expressing NK-cell markers. Per that paper: Just one sequenced donor of eight was HCMV-seronegative, while seven were seropositive.

V and J are TRBV20-1 and TRBJ2-7, with TRBD1 as a possible D gene (6 bases). The specimen sequenced was PBMCs. The source is a woman between 18 and 29 years old in good health. The CDR3 DNA sequence: TGCAGCCTCCAGCAGGGGCGCGAGCAGTACTTC. Translated: CSLQQGREQYF.